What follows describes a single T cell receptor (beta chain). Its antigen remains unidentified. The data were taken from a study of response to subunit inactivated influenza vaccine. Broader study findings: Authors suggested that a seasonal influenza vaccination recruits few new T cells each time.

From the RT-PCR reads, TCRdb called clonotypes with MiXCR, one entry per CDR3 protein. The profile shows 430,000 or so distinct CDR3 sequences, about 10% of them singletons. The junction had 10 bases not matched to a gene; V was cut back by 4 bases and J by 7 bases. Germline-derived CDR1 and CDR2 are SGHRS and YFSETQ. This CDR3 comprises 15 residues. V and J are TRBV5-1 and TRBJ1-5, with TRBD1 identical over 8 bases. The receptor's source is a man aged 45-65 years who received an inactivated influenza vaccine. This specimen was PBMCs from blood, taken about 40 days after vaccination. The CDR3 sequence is CASSPLGQEIQPQHF. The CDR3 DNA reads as TGCGCCAGCAGCCCGCTGGGACAGGAAATCCAGCCCCAGCATTTT.